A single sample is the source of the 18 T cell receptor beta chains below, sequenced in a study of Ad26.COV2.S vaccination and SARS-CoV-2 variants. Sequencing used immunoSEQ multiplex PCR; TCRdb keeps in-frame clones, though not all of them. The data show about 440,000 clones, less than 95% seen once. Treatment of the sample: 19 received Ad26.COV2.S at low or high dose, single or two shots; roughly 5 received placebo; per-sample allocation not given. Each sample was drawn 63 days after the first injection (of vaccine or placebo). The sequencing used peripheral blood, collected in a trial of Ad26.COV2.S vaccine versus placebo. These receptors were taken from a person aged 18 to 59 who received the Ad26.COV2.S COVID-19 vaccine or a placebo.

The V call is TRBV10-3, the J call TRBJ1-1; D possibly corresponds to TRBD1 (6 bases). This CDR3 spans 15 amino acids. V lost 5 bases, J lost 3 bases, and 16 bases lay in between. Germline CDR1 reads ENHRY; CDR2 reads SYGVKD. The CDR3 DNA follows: TGTGCCATCAGTACGACGGGGGCCTGGGACACTGAAGCTTTCTTT. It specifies CAISTTGAWDTEAFF.

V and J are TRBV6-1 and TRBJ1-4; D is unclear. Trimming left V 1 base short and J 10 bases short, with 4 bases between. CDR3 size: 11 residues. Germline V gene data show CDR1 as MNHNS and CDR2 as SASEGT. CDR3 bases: TGTGCCAGCAGTGAAGGCCGAAAACTGTTTTTT. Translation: CASSEGRKLFF.

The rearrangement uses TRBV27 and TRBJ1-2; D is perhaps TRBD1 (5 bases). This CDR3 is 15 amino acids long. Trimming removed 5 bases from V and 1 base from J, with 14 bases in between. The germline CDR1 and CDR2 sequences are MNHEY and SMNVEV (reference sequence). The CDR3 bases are TGTGCCAGCAGTCCAAGGGGACGGAATAACTATGGCTACACCTTC. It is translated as CASSPRGRNNYGYTF.

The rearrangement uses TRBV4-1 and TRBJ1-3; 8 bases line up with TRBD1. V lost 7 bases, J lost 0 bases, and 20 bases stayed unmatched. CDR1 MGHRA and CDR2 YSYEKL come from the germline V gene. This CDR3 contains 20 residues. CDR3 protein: CASTPQGQDGVGGSGNTIYF. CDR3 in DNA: TGCGCCAGCACCCCCCAGGGACAGGACGGGGTCGGAGGCTCTGGAAACACCATATATTTT.

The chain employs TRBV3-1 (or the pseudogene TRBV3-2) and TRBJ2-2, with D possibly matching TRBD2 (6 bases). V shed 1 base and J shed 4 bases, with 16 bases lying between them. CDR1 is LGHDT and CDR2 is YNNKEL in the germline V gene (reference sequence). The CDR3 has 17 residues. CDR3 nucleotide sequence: TGTGCCAGCAGCCAAGGCATTGGGGGGTCGCCCACCGGGGAGCTGTTTTTT. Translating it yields CASSQGIGGSPTGELFF.

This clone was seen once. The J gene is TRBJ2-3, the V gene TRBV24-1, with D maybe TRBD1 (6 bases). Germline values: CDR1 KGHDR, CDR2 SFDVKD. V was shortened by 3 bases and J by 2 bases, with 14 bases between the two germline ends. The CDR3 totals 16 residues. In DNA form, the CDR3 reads TGTGCCACCAGTGATCGTGGGGGCACTTACACAGATACGCAGTATTTT. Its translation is CATSDRGGTYTDTQYF.

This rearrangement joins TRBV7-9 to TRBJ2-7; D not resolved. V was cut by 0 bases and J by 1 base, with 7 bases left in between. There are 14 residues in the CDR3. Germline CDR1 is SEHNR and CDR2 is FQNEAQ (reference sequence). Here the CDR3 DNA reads TGTGCCAGCAGCTTAGCAGGGAATTCCTACGAGCAGTACTTC. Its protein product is CASSLAGNSYEQYF.

The CDR3 DNA sequence: TGCGCCAGCAGCTTGGATCAGCGGGAGGGCCTCCTCAAGTACAATGAGCAGTTCTTC. This encodes CASSLDQREGLLKYNEQFF. V and J are TRBV5-1 and TRBJ2-1; 10 positions agree with TRBD2. The CDR3 is 19 residues long. CDR1 and CDR2 from the germline V gene are SGHRS and YFSETQ. V dropped 0 bases and J dropped 4; count of bases not matched to a gene: 13.

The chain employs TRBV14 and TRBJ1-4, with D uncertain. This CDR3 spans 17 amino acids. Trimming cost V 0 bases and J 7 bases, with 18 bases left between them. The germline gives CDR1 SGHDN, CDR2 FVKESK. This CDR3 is CASSQERARGEGEKLFF. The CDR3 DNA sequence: TGTGCCAGCAGCCAAGAACGCGCGCGCGGGGAGGGTGAAAAACTGTTTTTT. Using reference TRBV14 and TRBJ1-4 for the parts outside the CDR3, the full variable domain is EAGVTQFPSHSVIEKGQTVTLRCDPISGHDNLYWYRRVMGKEIKFLLHFVKESKQDESGMPNNRFLAERTGGTYSTLKVQPAELEDSGVYFCASSQERARGEGEKLFFGSGTQLSVL.

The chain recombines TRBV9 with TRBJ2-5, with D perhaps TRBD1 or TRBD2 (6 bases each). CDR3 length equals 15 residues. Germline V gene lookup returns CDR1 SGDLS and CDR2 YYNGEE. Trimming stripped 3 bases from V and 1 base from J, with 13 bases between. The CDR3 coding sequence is TGTGCCAGCAGCGGGGGGGCCAGCCCCCAAGAGACCCAGTACTTC. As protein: CASSGGASPQETQYF. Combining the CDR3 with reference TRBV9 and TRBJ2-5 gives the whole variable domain DSGVTQTPKHLITATGQRVTLRCSPRSGDLSVYWYQQSLDQGLQFLIQYYNGEERAKGNILERFSAQQFPDLHSELNLSSLELGDSALYFCASSGGASPQETQYFGPGTRLLVL.

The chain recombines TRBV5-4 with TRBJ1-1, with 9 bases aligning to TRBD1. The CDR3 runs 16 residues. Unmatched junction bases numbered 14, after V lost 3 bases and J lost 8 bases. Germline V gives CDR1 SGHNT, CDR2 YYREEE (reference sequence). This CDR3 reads CASSSPGQGTLKEAFF. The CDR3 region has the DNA TGTGCCAGCAGCTCACCGGGACAGGGAACCTTGAAGGAAGCTTTCTTT.

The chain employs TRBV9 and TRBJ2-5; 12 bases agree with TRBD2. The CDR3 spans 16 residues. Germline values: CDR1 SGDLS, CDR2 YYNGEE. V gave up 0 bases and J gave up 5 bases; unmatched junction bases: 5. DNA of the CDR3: TGTGCCAGCAGCGTAGAACTAGCGGGAGGATCGGAGACCCAGTACTTC. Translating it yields CASSVELAGGSETQYF.

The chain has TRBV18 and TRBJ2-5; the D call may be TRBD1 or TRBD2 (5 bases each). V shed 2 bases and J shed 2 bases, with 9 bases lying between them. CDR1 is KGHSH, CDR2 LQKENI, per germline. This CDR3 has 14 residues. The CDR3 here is CASSPGGVQETQYF. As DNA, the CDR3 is TGTGCCAGCTCACCAGGGGGAGTGCAAGAGACCCAGTACTTC.

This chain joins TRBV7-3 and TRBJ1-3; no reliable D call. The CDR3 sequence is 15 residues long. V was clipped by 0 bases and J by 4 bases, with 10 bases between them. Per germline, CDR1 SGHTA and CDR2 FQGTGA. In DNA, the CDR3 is TGTGCCAGCAGCTTAACGGCGGCCTCCGGAAACACCATATATTTT. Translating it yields CASSLTAASGNTIYF. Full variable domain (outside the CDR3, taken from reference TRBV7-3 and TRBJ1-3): GAGVSQTPSNKVTEKGKYVELRCDPISGHTALYWYRQSLGQGPEFLIYFQGTGAADDSGLPNDRFFAVRPEGSVSTLKIQRTERGDSAVYLCASSLTAASGNTIYFGEGSWLTVV.

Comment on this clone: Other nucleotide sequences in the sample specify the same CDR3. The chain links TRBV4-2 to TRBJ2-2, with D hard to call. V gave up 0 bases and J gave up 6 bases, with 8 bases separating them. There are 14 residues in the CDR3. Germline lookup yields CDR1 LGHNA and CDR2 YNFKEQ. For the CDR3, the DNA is TGTGCCAGCAGCCAAGATAGTGGGGCCGGGGAGCTGTTTTTT. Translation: CASSQDSGAGELFF.

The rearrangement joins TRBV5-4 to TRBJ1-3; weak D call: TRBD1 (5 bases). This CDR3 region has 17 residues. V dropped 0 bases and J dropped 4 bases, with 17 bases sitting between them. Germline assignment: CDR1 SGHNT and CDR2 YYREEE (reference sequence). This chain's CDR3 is CASSLVLLGPSGNTIYF. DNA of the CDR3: TGTGCCAGCAGCTTGGTTCTCTTGGGACCGTCGGGAAACACCATATATTTT.

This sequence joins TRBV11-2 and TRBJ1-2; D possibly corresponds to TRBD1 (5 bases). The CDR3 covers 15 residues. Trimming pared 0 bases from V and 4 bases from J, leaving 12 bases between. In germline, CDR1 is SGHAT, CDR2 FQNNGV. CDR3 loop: CASSLDRGDFYGYTF. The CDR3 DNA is TGTGCCAGCAGCTTAGATAGAGGGGACTTCTATGGCTACACCTTC.

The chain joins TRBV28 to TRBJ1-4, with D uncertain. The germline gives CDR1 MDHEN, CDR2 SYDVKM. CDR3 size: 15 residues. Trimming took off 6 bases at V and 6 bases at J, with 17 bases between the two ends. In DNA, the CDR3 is TGTGCCAGCAGCCCAGAGGAGCTTGGGCATGAAAAACTGTTTTTT. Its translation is CASSPEELGHEKLFF.